A single sample gave rise to the 22 T cell receptor beta chains below, sequenced in a study of CD8 T cells in ankylosing spondylitis. Via MiXCR, TCRdb re-called the 5' RACE reads, giving one row per CDR3 protein. The sample has 130,000 or so distinct CDR3 sequences, around 7% seen once. The sequenced sample was blood, either unsorted or a sorted T cell fraction (not recorded which). These receptors were obtained from a male donor with ankylosing spondylitis or in good health (not recorded which).

This clonotype was seen more than once but under ten times. One junction end disagrees with the germline gene, perhaps due to a read error. The rearrangement joins TRBV3-1 to TRBJ2-5; TRBD2 agrees at 8 bases. Germline loops: CDR1 LGHDT, CDR2 YNNKEL (reference sequence). The CDR3 runs to 17 residues. The CDR3 DNA reads as TGTGCCACCAGCCGATACGAACCGGGACTAGAATGGGAGACCCAGTACTTC. The encoded protein is CATSRYEPGLEWETQYF.

This clonotype has a count of ten or more. J is TRBJ1-5 and V is TRBV7-9; D is unclear. Germline CDR1 and CDR2: SEHNR and FQNEAQ (reference sequence). The CDR3 runs to 14 residues. V lost 2 bases and J 0 bases, leaving 5 bases between the germline ends. The CDR3 coding sequence is TGTGCCAGCAGCTTACACGGTAGCAATCAGCCCCAGCATTTT. Translated: CASSLHGSNQPQHF. The variable domain in full, with the rest retrieved from reference TRBV7-9 and TRBJ1-5, is DTGVSQNPRHKITKRGQNVTFRCDPISEHNRLYWYRQTLGQGPEFLTYFQNEAQLEKSRLLSDRFSAERPKGSFSTLEIQRTEQGDSAMYLCASSLHGSNQPQHFGDGTRLSIL.

This clonotype came up many times. V is TRBV5-1 and J is TRBJ2-5, with 11 bases aligning to TRBD2. The CDR3 sequence is 16 residues long. Germline trimming cut 1 base from V and 5 bases from J; bases unmatched to any gene: 7. The germline CDR1 and CDR2 sequences are SGHRS and YFSETQ. For the CDR3, the DNA is TGCGCCAGCAGCTTGCCCCTAGCGGGGGGCGGGGAGACCCAGTACTTC. Translation: CASSLPLAGGGETQYF.

This clonotype was seen many times. The chain recombines TRBV7-2 with TRBJ2-1; D unclear. The germline V and J ends were trimmed by 5 bases and 0 bases, with 8 bases remaining between them. The CDR3 is 14 residues long. In germline, CDR1 is SGHTA, CDR2 FQGNSA. The CDR3 nucleotides are TGTGCCAGCAGCCCTCAGAGCTCCTACAATGAGCAGTTCTTC. Translated: CASSPQSSYNEQFF.

This clonotype was observed many times. V gene TRBV5-1 combines with J gene TRBJ2-2, with TRBD2 identical over 12 bases. V shed 4 bases and J 6 bases; nucleotides not matched to a gene: 4. Per germline, CDR1 SGHRS and CDR2 YFSETQ. This CDR3 has 15 residues. This CDR3 reads CASSLGLAGPGELFF. The CDR3 DNA sequence: TGCGCCAGCAGCCTCGGACTAGCGGGACCCGGGGAGCTGTTTTTT.

The sample holds many counts of this clonotype. This chain's CDR3 is CASSPTSGRAADTQYF. The CDR3 DNA sequence: TGCGCCAGCAGCCCTACTAGCGGGAGGGCCGCAGATACGCAGTATTTT. This sequence joins TRBV5-1 and TRBJ2-3; TRBD2 matches 13 bases. CDR3 length: 16 residues. Germline loops: CDR1 SGHRS, CDR2 YFSETQ. V lost 4 bases and J lost 4; bases outside the gene matches: 6.

This clonotype was counted ten times or more. The gene calls are TRBV12-3 or TRBV12-4 and TRBJ1-1; no clear D gene. Trimming removed 7 bases at V and 1 base at J, with 19 bases between. CDR3 size: 16 residues. CDR3 residues: CASTSSRGGRNTEAFF. In DNA form, the CDR3 reads TGTGCCAGCACATCTTCCCGGGGTGGTCGGAACACTGAAGCTTTCTTT.

Only a few counts were recorded for this clonotype. The chain recombines TRBV25-1 with TRBJ1-2; 7 bases map to TRBD1. V was pared by 1 base and J by 1 base, with 6 bases of the junction left unmatched. This CDR3 is built from 16 residues. The germline CDR1 and CDR2 sequences are MGHDK and SYGVNS. The CDR3 reads CASSELTGTDNYGYTF. CDR3 DNA sequence: TGTGCCAGCAGTGAATTGACCGGGACAGATAACTATGGCTACACCTTC.

This clonotype was picked up many times. The V call is TRBV7-6, the J call TRBJ2-1, with 7 bases that match TRBD1. Germline CDR1 SGHVS, CDR2 FNYEAQ. This CDR3 is 15 amino acids long. V lost 5 bases, J lost 9 bases, and 13 bases stayed unmatched. CDR3 in amino acids: CASSPDRVRIGEQFF. The CDR3 bases are TGTGCCAGCAGCCCAGACAGGGTCCGGATCGGTGAGCAGTTCTTC. The full variable domain, its missing parts supplied by reference TRBV7-6 and TRBJ2-1, is GAGVSQSPRYKVTKRGQDVALRCDPISGHVSLYWYRQALGQGPEFLTYFNYEAQQDKSGLPNDRFSAERPEGSISTLTIQRTEQRDSAMYRCASSPDRVRIGEQFFGPGTRLTVL.

At least ten counts were recorded for this clonotype. The chain employs TRBV7-6 and TRBJ1-5; no definite D call. Germline CDR1 SGHVS, CDR2 FNYEAQ. The V and J ends lost 1 base and 5 bases respectively, with 6 bases between them. The CDR3 loop spans 13 amino acids. The CDR3 nucleotides are TGTGCCAGCAGCTTAGACAACGATCAGCCCCAGCATTTT. This translates into CASSLDNDQPQHF.

This clonotype turned up a few times. This chain joins TRBV12-3 or TRBV12-4 and TRBJ1-4; 7 nucleotides line up with TRBD1. V trimming: 0 bases; J trimming: 8 bases; junction bases outside the gene matches: 3. This CDR3 region has 14 residues. CDR3 loop: CASSLADRAEKLFF. In DNA form, the CDR3 reads TGTGCCAGCAGTTTAGCTGACAGGGCCGAAAAACTGTTTTTT.

This clonotype was counted many times. The chain combines TRBV3-1 with TRBJ2-6; TRBD1 matches 7 bases. This CDR3 spans 18 amino acids. The germline V gene has CDR1 LGHDT and CDR2 YNNKEL (reference sequence). V shed 1 base, J shed 1 base, and the junction held 7 bases outside the gene matches. This CDR3 reads CASSQASHRGSGANVLTF. The CDR3 DNA reads as TGTGCCAGCAGCCAAGCTAGCCACAGGGGTTCTGGGGCCAACGTCCTGACTTTC.

This clonotype was picked up many times. The chain recombines TRBV10-3 with TRBJ1-5; tentative D call: TRBD1 (6 bases). This CDR3 is 16 amino acids long. CDR1 and CDR2 from the germline V gene are ENHRY and SYGVKD. V was cut by 3 bases and J by 3 bases, with 15 bases left in between. CDR3 nucleotides: TGTGCCATCAGTGAAAGCTCGGGACATGACAATCAGCCCCAGCATTTT. It translates to CAISESSGHDNQPQHF.

This clonotype has a count of ten or more. This CDR3 is CASSLGGGGAKNIQYF. CDR3 in DNA: TGTGCCAGCAGTTTAGGCGGTGGAGGGGCCAAAAACATTCAGTACTTC. The chain carries TRBV12-3 or TRBV12-4 and TRBJ2-4; D is possibly TRBD2 (6 bases). V was pared by 1 base and J by 1 base, with 11 bases between. The CDR3 is made up of 16 amino acids.

At least ten counts were recorded for this clonotype. The rearrangement joins TRBV7-7 to TRBJ2-2; TRBD1 matches 7 bases. After removal of 5 bases from V and 2 bases from J, the junction contained 5 bases not matched to a gene. The CDR3 extends over 15 amino acids. In germline, CDR1 is SSHAT, CDR2 FNYEAQ (reference sequence). This CDR3 reads CASSKWDSNTGELFF. In DNA form, the CDR3 reads TGTGCCAGCAGCAAATGGGACAGTAACACCGGGGAGCTGTTTTTT. Complete variable domain (other parts from reference TRBV7-7 and TRBJ2-2): GAGVSQSPRYKVTKRGQDVTLRCDPISSHATLYWYQQALGQGPEFLTYFNYEAQPDKSGLPSDRFSAERPEGSISTLTIQRTEQRDSAMYRCASSKWDSNTGELFFGEGSRLTVL.

This clonotype was detected ten times or more. The chain combines TRBV20-1 with TRBJ2-7, with 8 nucleotides matching TRBD2. Germline V lookup: CDR1 DFQATT, CDR2 SNEGSKA (reference sequence). V was pared by 0 bases and J by 5 bases, with 9 bases of the junction left unmatched. The CDR3 contains 15 residues. In nucleotides, the CDR3 is TGCAGTGCTAGAGATGTGGCGGGAGGAAAGGACGAGCAGTACTTC. Encoded protein: CSARDVAGGKDEQYF.

This clonotype is a singleton in its sample. This may be a read error: a much more frequent sequence differs by one nucleotide. The chain uses TRBV7-2 and TRBJ2-3; the D is unclear. This CDR3 has 14 residues. In germline, CDR1 is SGHTA, CDR2 FQGNSA. CDR3 coding DNA: TGTGCCAGCAGCTTGACCTTTCCCACAGATACGCGGTATTTT. It is translated as CASSLTFPTDTRYF.

This clonotype was observed at least ten times. This chain connects TRBV5-5 to TRBJ1-5; tentative D call: TRBD1 (5 bases). Germline V gene lookup returns CDR1 SGHKS and CDR2 YYEKEE (reference sequence). V gave up 3 bases and J gave up 3 bases, with 7 bases separating them. The CDR3 contains 13 residues. The CDR3 DNA follows: TGTGCCAGCAGCTCGGACACCAATCAGCCCCAGCATTTT. This gives the protein CASSSDTNQPQHF.

This clonotype was seen many times. The chain recombines TRBV5-1 with TRBJ2-7; D might be TRBD2 (6 bases). The CDR3 has 15 residues. Germline assignment: CDR1 SGHRS and CDR2 YFSETQ. The germline V and J ends were trimmed by 4 bases and 6 bases, with 20 bases remaining between them. The CDR3, as DNA: TGCGCCAGCAGCCTCGTTCTGGAGGGGATATCCGAGCAGTACTTC. Translation gives CASSLVLEGISEQYF.

In its sample, this clonotype was seen many times. This chain joins TRBV5-1 and TRBJ1-5, with D possibly being TRBD1 (6 bases). This CDR3 spans 14 amino acids. Germline lookup yields CDR1 SGHRS and CDR2 YFSETQ. Trimming took off 2 bases at V and 5 bases at J, with 11 bases between the two ends. The CDR3 here is CASSLQGLDQPQHF. As DNA, the CDR3 is TGCGCCAGCAGCTTACAGGGCCTTGATCAGCCCCAGCATTTT.

Many counts were recorded for this clonotype. The chain employs TRBV12-3 or TRBV12-4 and TRBJ2-3, with D unresolved. The CDR3 has 17 amino acids. V was pared by 4 bases and J by 1 base, with 18 bases between. The CDR3 protein is CASSSISPGLGTDTQYF. CDR3 DNA sequence: TGTGCCAGCAGTTCCATCAGTCCAGGCCTTGGCACAGATACGCAGTATTTT.

V gene TRBV7-6 combines with J gene TRBJ2-3; the D gene is possibly TRBD2 (6 bases). Trimming shortened V by 1 base and J by 1 base, and 9 bases separated the two germline ends. The CDR3 is made up of 15 amino acids. The germline V gene encodes CDR1 SGHVS and CDR2 FNYEAQ. The CDR3 DNA reads as TGTGCCAGCAGCTTAGTGCCGGGAGGCACAGATACGCAGTATTTT. This translates into CASSLVPGGTDTQYF.